This TCR beta chain was observed in a study of blood T cells in healthy people across ages. Study results and limitations: Estimates based on one million T cells were treated as lower bounds.

Alongside a J-beta primer mix, a sample-barcoded 5' primer served in a second PCR lasting about 7 to 12 cycles. Every sample gave at least 2.5 million paired-end reads containing CDR3. TCRdb re-analysed the 5' RACE reads in MiXCR, keeping a single row per CDR3 protein. Of almost 1 million distinct CDR3 sequences listed, about 53% were seen once; the top ten hold over 20%. Every donor gave 8 to 10 milliliters of peripheral blood. Isolating PBMCs gave at least 6 million of these cells per sample. The sample holds many counts of this clonotype. The antigen remains unidentified. The germline gives CDR1 ENHRY, CDR2 SYGVKD. The CDR3 runs 17 residues.

The TCR was taken from a woman in her sixties or seventies in good health. The chain employs TRBV10-3 and TRBJ2-1; 13 nucleotides line up with TRBD2. The J call may be mistaken, given a closer DNA end match to TRBJ2-7. The source material was blood. The DNA of the CDR3 is TGTGCCATCAGTTACTCCGGGACTAGCGGGATCTACAATGAGCAGTACTTC. Its protein product is CAISYSGTSGIYNEQYF.